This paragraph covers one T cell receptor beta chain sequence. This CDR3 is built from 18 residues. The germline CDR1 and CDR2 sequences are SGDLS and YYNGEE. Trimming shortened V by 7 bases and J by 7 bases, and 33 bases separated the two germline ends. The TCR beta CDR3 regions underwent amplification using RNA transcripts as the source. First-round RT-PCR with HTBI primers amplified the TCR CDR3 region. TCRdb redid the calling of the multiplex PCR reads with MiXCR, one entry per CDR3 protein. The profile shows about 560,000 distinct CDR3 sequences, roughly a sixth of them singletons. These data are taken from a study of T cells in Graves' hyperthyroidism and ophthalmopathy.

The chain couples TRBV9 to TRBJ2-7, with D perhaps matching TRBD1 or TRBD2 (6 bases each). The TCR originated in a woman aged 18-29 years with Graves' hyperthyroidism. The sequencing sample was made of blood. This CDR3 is CASGCPGIGGLTGDEQYF. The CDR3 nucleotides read TGTGCCAGCGGCTGCCCAGGGATAGGGGGTTTAACGGGAGATGAGCAGTACTTC.